What follows is one T cell receptor (beta chain) and its context. Its antigen is currently unknown. The sample is drawn from a study of human T cells and chemical hapten exposure. Study information: From small differences in pooled library volume came most of the variation in per-sample TCR yields. Study-wide points: TCRs above 1 in 1000 frequency did not change with DPC sensitization.

Unfractionated whole blood yielded total RNA. V was cut by 0 bases and J by 0 bases, with 19 bases left in between. This CDR3 has 19 amino acids. Germline assignment: CDR1 MNHEY and CDR2 SVGEGT. The study used a library that attached unique molecular identifiers to individual cDNA molecules. Source study methods: A per-sample median of 95,638 TCRs was observed, with a range of about 20,000 to 690,600. TCRdb itself ran the reads through MiXCR, one entry per CDR3 protein. The V and J calls follow TCRdb's processing rather than the paper's. Among around 780 distinct CDR3 sequences listed, roughly 77% were seen once.

The rearrangement joins TRBV6-2 or TRBV6-3 to TRBJ2-3; the D is unclear. Sequences were obtained from whole blood. This sequence originates from a human donor with alopecia, or a healthy volunteer (not recorded which). Some clones in this sample may be carry-over from other donors' samples. This table probably holds off-target reads from a library built for another chain. CDR3 bases: TGTGCCAGCAGTTACTCGACGGGTGTATCGGTTCCTAGCACAGATACGCAGTATTTT. Protein: CASSYSTGVSVPSTDTQYF.